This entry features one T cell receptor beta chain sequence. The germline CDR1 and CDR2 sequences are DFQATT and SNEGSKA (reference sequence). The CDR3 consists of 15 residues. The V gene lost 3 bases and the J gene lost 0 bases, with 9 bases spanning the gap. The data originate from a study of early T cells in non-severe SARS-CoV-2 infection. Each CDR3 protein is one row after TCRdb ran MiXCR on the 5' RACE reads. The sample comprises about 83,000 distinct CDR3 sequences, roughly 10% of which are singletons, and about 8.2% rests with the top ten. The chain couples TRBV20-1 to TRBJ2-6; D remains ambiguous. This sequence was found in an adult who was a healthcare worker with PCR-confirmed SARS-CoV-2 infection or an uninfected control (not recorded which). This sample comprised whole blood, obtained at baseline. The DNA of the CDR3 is TGCAGTGCTAGGCCGCAGTACTCTGGGGCCAACGTCCTGACTTTC. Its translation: CSARPQYSGANVLTF.